This entry features one TCR beta chain sequence. Antigen specificity is unknown. Regions amplified from RNA transcripts were the TCR beta CDR3 regions. First-round RT-PCR of the TCR CDR3 relied on the HTBI primer set. One entry per CDR3 protein, called by TCRdb with MiXCR from the multiplex PCR reads. In the table there are 640,000 or so distinct CDR3 sequences, approximately 14% of which are singletons. Clinical symptoms, serum thyroxine and TRAb, thyroid ultrasound and orbital computed tomography were used for the diagnoses. PBMCs were collected from an approximately 10 ml volume of fresh peripheral blood. These data belong to a study of T cells in Graves' hyperthyroidism and ophthalmopathy. Findings and limits, study-wide: Appearing also in blood were most of the thyroid clonotypes expanded above 0.001.

Material for sequencing was blood. The clonotype comes from a woman under 30 with Graves' ophthalmopathy.

The CDR3 loop is CASIGGGDRGRSTDTQYF. The DNA of the CDR3 is TGTGCCAGCATCGGTGGGGGGGACAGGGGACGTAGCACAGATACGCAGTATTTT. V and J are TRBV28 and TRBJ2-3; 10 bases line up with TRBD1. The V gene end was trimmed by 7 bases and the J gene end by 0 bases; junction bases not matched to a gene: 13. The CDR3 covers 18 residues. Germline V CDR1 and CDR2: MDHEN, SYDVKM.